One and the same sample provided the 15 T cell receptor beta chains below, sequenced in a study of blood T cell repertoires in COVID-19 (dated by TCRdb to the early 2020s). The receptor library was made with the immunoSEQ multiplex PCR assay. Here the immuneACCESS table is served through TCRdb, limited to in-frame sequences with V and J called. Missing clones are a known gap in these copies; in checked studies unresolved V genes cover under half, and the rest lacks a known reason. In all, the sample holds about 93,000 clones, and about 80% of those were seen once. Of the sample, 16% is held by the ten largest clones. Specimen: peripheral blood. The receptors derive from a human donor in a cohort sampled during active COVID-19.

CDR3 sequence reads: CASSFNFADTQYF. The CDR3 region has the DNA TGTGCCAGCAGTTTTAACTTTGCAGATACGCAGTATTTT. The gene calls are TRBV12-3 or TRBV12-4 and TRBJ2-3; D not certain. The ends were cut back, 3 bases at V and 4 bases at J, with 8 bases in the middle. The length of the CDR3 is 13 residues.

This clone occurred once. The chain couples TRBV24-1 to TRBJ1-5, with 9 nucleotides matching TRBD1. Germline trimming cut 5 bases from V and 6 bases from J; bases unmatched to any gene: 7. This CDR3 has 15 residues. Germline CDR1 and CDR2: KGHDR and SFDVKD. CDR3 protein: CATSGSGTGIQPQHF. The CDR3 coding sequence is TGTGCCACCAGTGGATCCGGGACAGGGATTCAGCCCCAGCATTTT.

DNA of the CDR3: TGTGCCAGCCGTCAGGGGGCCGGCTACACCTTC. Residues: CASRQGAGYTF. The rearrangement uses TRBV2 and TRBJ1-2, with TRBD1 identical over 8 bases. The CDR3 loop spans 11 amino acids. Trimming cost V 8 bases and J 8 bases; bases outside gene matches: 4. The germline V gene encodes CDR1 SNHLY and CDR2 FYNNEI.

This sequence joins TRBV3-1 (or the pseudogene TRBV3-2) and TRBJ2-7, with TRBD2 matching 7 bases. The CDR3 consists of 15 residues. CDR1 is LGHDT, CDR2 YNNKEL, per germline (reference sequence). Losses at the gene ends were 4 bases for V and 2 bases for J; bases not matched to a gene: 8. The CDR3 spells CASSPSKRGTYEQYF. The CDR3 bases are TGTGCCAGCAGCCCCAGCAAGCGGGGAACCTACGAGCAGTACTTC.

The chain carries TRBV11-2 and TRBJ1-2; D unclear. In germline, CDR1 is SGHAT, CDR2 FQNNGV. V shed 8 bases and J shed 0 bases, with 13 bases lying between them. The CDR3 has 14 residues. The CDR3 bases are TGTGCCAGCCGCTCGGGAGCCTCTAACTATGGCTACACCTTC. Its translation: CASRSGASNYGYTF.

The chain has TRBV23-1 and TRBJ1-1; D is ambiguous. TRBV23-1 is reported as an ORF; its role is uncertain. The CDR3 is made up of 11 amino acids. This CDR3 reads CALPQNTEAFF. As DNA, the CDR3 is TGCGCTTTGCCACAGAACACTGAAGCTTTCTTT.

In its sample, this clone was seen once. V usage is TRBV5-1 and J usage is TRBJ1-2, with 11 positions matching TRBD1. The CDR3 length is 16 residues. Germline V CDR1 and CDR2: SGHRS, YFSETQ. The ends lost 2 bases at V and 3 bases at J; junction bases unmatched: 6. In DNA, the CDR3 is TGCGCCAGCAGCTTTTATCCGGGACAGGGGGACTATGGCTACACCTTC. Protein product: CASSFYPGQGDYGYTF. The full variable domain, its missing parts supplied by reference TRBV5-1 and TRBJ1-2, is KAGVTQTPRYLIKTRGQQVTLSCSPISGHRSVSWYQQTPGQGLQFLFEYFSETQRNKGNFPGRFSGRQFSNSRSEMNVSTLELGDSALYLCASSFYPGQGDYGYTFGSGTRLTVV.

The rearrangement uses TRBV28 and TRBJ1-4; 7 nucleotides match TRBD1. The CDR3 spans 14 residues. The V gene end was trimmed by 3 bases and the J gene end by 5 bases; junction bases not matched to a gene: 3. The V gene's germline CDR1 is MDHEN and CDR2 SYDVKM. The CDR3 DNA is TGTGCCAGCAGTTTTAGGGACAGAAATGAAAAACTGTTTTTT. It translates to CASSFRDRNEKLFF.

The rearrangement joins TRBV3-1 (or the pseudogene TRBV3-2) to TRBJ1-1; the match to TRBD1 covers 9 bases. CDR3 length: 14 amino acids. The germline V gene encodes CDR1 LGHDT and CDR2 YNNKEL (reference sequence). Trimming cost V 3 bases and J 7 bases; bases outside gene matches: 6. The CDR3 sequence: CASSHAGQGNEAFF. The CDR3 bases are TGTGCCAGCAGCCACGCGGGACAGGGCAATGAAGCTTTCTTT.

This chain uses TRBV5-1 with TRBJ1-4, with 9 bases lining up with TRBD1. Germline CDR1 is SGHRS and CDR2 is YFSETQ. CDR3 size: 14 residues. V was clipped by 3 bases and J by 8 bases; unmatched bases: 5. The CDR3 bases are TGCGCCAGCAGCTGGACAGGGGTGAAAGAAAAACTGTTTTTT. Its protein product is CASSWTGVKEKLFF.

This clone was counted a few times. The genes are TRBV28 and TRBJ1-1; TRBD1 aligns across 10 bases. With 3 bases clipped from V and 5 bases from J, the junction kept 3 bases outside the gene matches. The CDR3 loop spans 14 amino acids. Germline lookup yields CDR1 MDHEN and CDR2 SYDVKM. The CDR3 nucleotides read TGTGCCAGCAGTTTGGACAGGGGGGTAACTGAAGCTTTCTTT. It translates to CASSLDRGVTEAFF.

The genes are TRBV14 and TRBJ2-7, with TRBD1 matching over 9 bases. The CDR3 has 17 amino acids. V shed 3 bases, J shed 4 bases, and the junction held 13 bases outside the gene matches. Germline V gives CDR1 SGHDN, CDR2 FVKESK. CDR3 nucleotide sequence: TGTGCCAGCAGCCATCTCAACCACAGGGGGCGTTTGTACGAGCAGTACTTC. Amino acids: CASSHLNHRGRLYEQYF.

This clone appeared many times. This sequence joins TRBV28 and TRBJ2-7, with 8 positions matching TRBD1. V lost 8 bases and J lost 3; bases outside the gene matches: 12. Germline V gene sequence: CDR1 MDHEN, CDR2 SYDVKM. The CDR3 sequence is 15 residues long. CDR3 coding DNA: TGTGCCAGCTCTTCTCCCGGGACAGGCGGCTACGAGCAGTACTTC. Its protein product is CASSSPGTGGYEQYF. Filled out from reference TRBV28 and TRBJ2-7, the complete variable domain reads DVKVTQSSRYLVKRTGEKVFLECVQDMDHENMFWYRQDPGLGLRLIYFSYDVKMKEKGDIPEGYSVSREKKERFSLILESASTNQTSMYLCASSSPGTGGYEQYFGPGTRLTVT.

J is TRBJ2-7 and V is TRBV5-1; weak D call: TRBD1 (6 bases). There are 13 residues in the CDR3. The V gene lost 4 bases and the J gene lost 3 bases, with 11 bases spanning the gap. Germline V lookup: CDR1 SGHRS, CDR2 YFSETQ. CDR3 protein: CASSPGTNYEQYF. Written as DNA, the CDR3 is TGCGCCAGCAGCCCCGGGACAAACTACGAGCAGTACTTC.

This rearrangement joins TRBV27 to TRBJ1-6; tentative D call: TRBD1 (6 bases). The CDR3 spans 14 residues. Germline V gene sequence: CDR1 MNHEY, CDR2 SMNVEV (reference sequence). V was cut by 4 bases and J by 9 bases, with 13 bases left in between. The CDR3 protein is CASSSAGVGSPLHF. The CDR3 bases are TGTGCCAGCAGTTCGGCAGGGGTAGGTTCACCCCTCCACTTT.